This TCR beta chain was profiled in a study of shared clonotypes between healthy human individuals. The study separated CD4+ cells into CD45RA+ naive and CD45RA-negative memory subsets. Generated by immunoSEQ multiplex PCR, the TCRdb table keeps only in-frame clones and is missing some. The table shows a few million clones, with 80% to 95% occurring only once. Sample: naive CD4+ T cells from PBMCs. As for subset: CD45RA+ positively selected. This sequence was found in a man between 18 and 29 years old in good health. Some clones in this sample may be carry-over from other donors' samples.

The CDR3: CASNPGGVRTDTQYF. As DNA, the CDR3 is TGTGCCAGCAACCCCGGGGGGGTTCGGACAGATACGCAGTATTTT. The genes are TRBV5-5 and TRBJ2-3; TRBD2 matches at 8 bases. The J segment lost 3 bases and the V segment lost 6 bases, leaving 9 bases of the junction unmatched. The CDR3 sequence is 15 residues long. Germline lookup yields CDR1 SGHKS and CDR2 YYEKEE (reference sequence).